These 32 T cell receptor beta chains share one sample of origin, sequenced in a study of post-analysis software for immune sequencing data. Study-wide points: Included in a set of roughly 5 TRBV segments more frequent in patients than controls were TRBV5-6, TRBV5-1 and TRBV20-1.

The antigens these receptors bind are not known. Presence of unique molecular identifiers characterized the TCR beta cDNA libraries. Each CDR3 protein gets one entry after TCRdb re-called the PCR reads with MiXCR. This sample carries 600,000 to 700,000 distinct CDR3 sequences, approximately 60% of them seen once, and the ten largest clones take about 11%. Sequencing was carried out using blood. Receptors were obtained from a girl aged 2 to 10 with multiple sclerosis.

The rearrangement uses TRBV7-9 and TRBJ1-4; 9 bases are shared with TRBD1. This CDR3 has 16 residues. The ends lost 5 bases at V and 3 bases at J; junction bases unmatched: 7. The germline CDR1 and CDR2 sequences are SEHNR and FQNEAQ (reference sequence). The CDR3 loop reads CASSIVQGAANEKLFF. For the CDR3, the DNA is TGTGCCAGCAGCATTGTACAGGGGGCGGCTAATGAAAAACTGTTTTTT.

V and J are TRBV29-1 and TRBJ2-3; no clear D. CDR1 is SQVTM, CDR2 ANQGSEA, per germline. V was shortened by 4 bases and J by 0 bases, with 11 bases between the two germline ends. The CDR3 extends over 14 amino acids. CDR3 DNA sequence: TGCAGCGTTGTTGGCGCCCGAAGCACAGATACGCAGTATTTT. This encodes CSVVGARSTDTQYF.

The gene calls are TRBV14 and TRBJ1-3, with D possibly matching TRBD1 (5 bases). The V end was cut by 1 base, the J end by 9 bases, with 10 bases between. This CDR3 is built from 13 residues. Germline CDR1 SGHDN, CDR2 FVKESK. DNA for the CDR3: TGTGCCAGCAGCCAAGTTGGGGCAGGCACCATATATTTT. Protein: CASSQVGAGTIYF.

V and J are TRBV7-3 and TRBJ1-5; D ambiguous. Trimming removed 5 bases from V and 2 bases from J, with 16 bases in between. Germline assignment: CDR1 SGHTA and CDR2 FQGTGA. CDR3 size: 16 residues. In nucleotides, the CDR3 is TGTGCCAGCAGCCTAAACCGCCCTCCTGGCAATCAGCCCCAGCATTTT. Translated: CASSLNRPPGNQPQHF.

In DNA, the CDR3 is TGTGCCAGCAGCCAAGAAGCGGGGGGGAACCAAGAGACCCAGTACTTC. Translated: CASSQEAGGNQETQYF. The genes are TRBV4-2 and TRBJ2-5, with 10 bases matching TRBD2. The CDR3 loop spans 16 amino acids. J was trimmed by 0 bases and V by 0 bases; bases with no gene match: 1. Germline V gene lookup returns CDR1 LGHNA and CDR2 YNFKEQ.

The V gene is TRBV20-1, the J gene TRBJ2-5, with 9 bases aligning to TRBD1. The CDR3 loop spans 12 amino acids. Germline CDR1 DFQATT, CDR2 SNEGSKA (reference sequence). The trim removed 4 bases at V and 7 bases at J, leaving 4 bases unmatched. The CDR3, as DNA: TGCAGTGCTATGACAGGGGGGGGGACCCAGTACTTC. Translated, it gives CSAMTGGGTQYF.

This clonotype was seen only a few times. CDR3 DNA: TGCAGCGTTGAACGCGGCCACGAGCAGTACTTC. Translation: CSVERGHEQYF. The chain couples TRBV29-1 to TRBJ2-7; D is ambiguous. Germline CDR1 reads SQVTM; CDR2 reads ANQGSEA. The CDR3 is 11 amino acids. Deletions cut 2 bases from V and 5 bases from J, with 7 bases between.

The chain is built from TRBV3-1 and TRBJ2-5; D is possibly TRBD1 or TRBD2 (5 bases each). The CDR3 runs to 15 residues. The ends were cut back, 4 bases at V and 2 bases at J, with 14 bases in the middle. Per germline, CDR1 LGHDT and CDR2 YNNKEL (reference sequence). The CDR3 sequence is CASSLRGSGQETQYF. The DNA for the CDR3 is TGTGCCAGCAGCCTAAGGGGTTCGGGACAAGAGACCCAGTACTTC.

This sequence joins TRBV20-1 and TRBJ2-1; weak D call: TRBD1 (5 bases). The V and J ends lost 4 bases and 3 bases respectively, with 10 bases between them. Germline assignment: CDR1 DFQATT and CDR2 SNEGSKA (reference sequence). The CDR3 totals 13 residues. For the CDR3, the DNA is TGCAGTGCTAAGGACACAAACTACAATGAGCAGTTCTTC. It translates to CSAKDTNYNEQFF.

The V gene is TRBV5-8, the J gene TRBJ2-6; D uncertain. CDR1 is SGHTS, CDR2 YDEGEE, per germline. The CDR3 covers 14 residues. With 0 bases removed from V and 5 bases from J, the gap between germline ends came to 6 bases. The DNA of the CDR3 is TGTGCCAGCAGCTTGGTAACCTGGGCCAACGTCCTGACTTTC. It specifies CASSLVTWANVLTF. The full variable domain, completed using reference TRBV5-8 and TRBJ2-6, is EAGVTQSPTHLIKTRGQQATLRCSPISGHTSVYWYQQALGLGLQFLLWYDEGEERNRGNFPPRFSGRQFPNYSSELNVNALELEDSALYLCASSLVTWANVLTFGAGSRLTVL.

This clonotype was detected only a few times. V and J are TRBV5-1 and TRBJ1-2, with no clear D. The V gene's germline CDR1 is SGHRS and CDR2 YFSETQ. The V end lost 3 bases, the J end lost 1 base, and 10 bases lay between the germline ends. This CDR3 has 14 amino acids. The CDR3 DNA reads as TGCGCCAGCAGCTCCTACGATCTTAACTATGGCTACACCTTC. Translated, it gives CASSSYDLNYGYTF.

In this sample, this clonotype turned up a few times. The genes are TRBV9 and TRBJ1-2; 9 bases map to TRBD1. V gave up 4 bases and J gave up 3 bases; unmatched junction bases: 7. CDR1 is SGDLS and CDR2 is YYNGEE in the germline V gene. The CDR3 contains 15 residues. The CDR3 DNA follows: TGTGCCAGCAGCATTCAAACAGGGGGCCACTATGGCTACACCTTC. The encoded protein is CASSIQTGGHYGYTF.

A single count supports this clonotype. The rearrangement uses TRBV6-2 or TRBV6-3 and TRBJ1-2; TRBD1 is a possible D gene (6 bases). There are 15 residues in the CDR3. V was pared by 3 bases and J by 6 bases, with 17 bases between. CDR1 MNHEY and CDR2 SVGEGT come from the germline V gene. The CDR3 DNA follows: TGTGCCAGCAGTTATGCCGGGGACGGGGGCGATGGCTACACCTTC. Its translation: CASSYAGDGGDGYTF.

The chain links TRBV7-8 to TRBJ1-1; TRBD1 agrees at 7 bases. Looked up from germline, CDR1 is SGHVS and CDR2 is FQNEAQ. V was pared by 8 bases and J by 0 bases, with 3 bases of the junction left unmatched. The CDR3 length is 13 residues. The CDR3 loop reads CASEGAMNTEAFF. The CDR3 nucleotides read TGTGCCAGCGAGGGGGCCATGAACACTGAAGCTTTCTTT.

This clonotype was detected only a few times. This sequence joins TRBV10-3 and TRBJ2-1; the match to TRBD1 covers 10 bases. The CDR3 is 14 amino acids. After removal of 8 bases from V and 7 bases from J, the junction contained 8 bases not matched to a gene. Germline V gives CDR1 ENHRY, CDR2 SYGVKD. DNA for the CDR3: TGTGCCATCGAACGGGACAGGGGAGGTAATGAGCAGTTCTTC. Encoded protein: CAIERDRGGNEQFF.

This chain connects TRBV12-3 or TRBV12-4 to TRBJ1-1; the D gene is possibly TRBD1 (6 bases). The CDR3 spans 15 residues. V was pared by 6 bases and J by 5 bases, with 19 bases between. The CDR3: CASSPKQGSRTEAFF. As DNA, the CDR3 is TGTGCCAGCAGCCCGAAACAGGGTTCGCGGACTGAAGCTTTCTTT.

This clonotype was recorded a few times. V usage is TRBV20-1 and J usage is TRBJ2-5; 10 positions agree with TRBD2. This CDR3 spans 14 amino acids. The trim removed 0 bases at V and 4 bases at J, leaving 2 bases unmatched. Germline values: CDR1 DFQATT, CDR2 SNEGSKA (reference sequence). CDR3 nucleotide sequence: TGCAGTGCTAGAGACCCTAGCGGGGGAGAGACCCAGTACTTC. This sequence encodes CSARDPSGGETQYF.

V usage is TRBV10-1 and J usage is TRBJ2-1, with D uncertain. V shed 2 bases and J shed 10 bases, with 15 bases lying between them. CDR3 length: 14 residues. Germline V gene sequence: CDR1 WNHNN, CDR2 SYGVQD (reference sequence). CDR3 nucleotides: TGCGCCAGCAGTGAGCCTCTAGGAAAAGGGGAGCAGTTCTTC. Its protein is CASSEPLGKGEQFF.

This chain uses TRBV4-1 with TRBJ1-2; 7 positions agree with TRBD1. From germline, CDR1 is MGHRA and CDR2 YSYEKL. V was pared by 0 bases and J by 6 bases, with 1 base of the junction left unmatched. The CDR3 spans 13 residues. In DNA, the CDR3 is TGCGCCAGCAGCCAAGAGCAGGGGGATGGCTACACCTTC. Residues: CASSQEQGDGYTF.

The CDR3 protein is CASRPKGLRGTDTQYF. CDR3 DNA: TGTGCCAGCAGACCCAAGGGGTTGCGCGGCACAGATACGCAGTATTTT. J is TRBJ2-3 and V is TRBV6-1; a possible D gene is TRBD1 (5 bases). The CDR3 has 16 residues. V lost 6 bases, J lost 1 base, and 17 bases lay in between. The germline V gene has CDR1 MNHNS and CDR2 SASEGT.

This clonotype was counted between two and nine times. This chain connects TRBV7-9 to TRBJ2-3; a possible D gene is TRBD2 (5 bases). The CDR3 is 14 residues long. V shed 1 base and J shed 4 bases, with 9 bases lying between them. Germline loops: CDR1 SEHNR, CDR2 FQNEAQ (reference sequence). CDR3 coding DNA: TGTGCCAGCAGCTTAGACGAGGGCCCAGATACGCAGTATTTT. This codes for CASSLDEGPDTQYF.

As regards this clonotype: A read error may account for a junction end that differs from germline. The gene calls are TRBV7-6 and TRBJ2-7, with 7 bases aligning to TRBD1. The DNA end is a closer match to TRBJ2-5, so the J assignment may be wrong. CDR3 length: 15 residues. Germline V lookup: CDR1 SGHVS, CDR2 FNYEAQ. CDR3 loop: CTSSLFRGPEKTQYF. CDR3 in DNA: TGTACCAGCAGCTTATTTAGGGGGCCGGAGAAGACCCAGTACTTC.

The chain links TRBV5-6 to TRBJ2-3, with D possibly TRBD2 on 6 matching bases. This CDR3 is 16 amino acids long. Trimming shortened V by 4 bases and J by 1 base, and 16 bases separated the two germline ends. Per the germline V gene, CDR1 is SGHDT and CDR2 is YYEEEE. CDR3 residues: CASSLLEASGTDTQYF. The CDR3, as DNA: TGTGCCAGCAGCCTCCTAGAGGCTAGCGGCACAGATACGCAGTATTTT.

The chain employs TRBV7-9 and TRBJ2-1; D remains ambiguous. Germline lookup yields CDR1 SEHNR and CDR2 FQNEAQ (reference sequence). Deletions cut 1 base from V and 8 bases from J, with 6 bases between. CDR3 length: 12 residues. The CDR3 loop reads CASSLVSDEQFF. Written as DNA, the CDR3 is TGTGCCAGCAGCTTAGTGTCGGATGAGCAGTTCTTC.

The chain combines TRBV5-1 with TRBJ2-7, with 10 nucleotides matching TRBD2. With V trimmed by 6 bases and J by 7 bases, 10 bases remained unmatched. CDR3 length: 14 amino acids. Germline CDR1 reads SGHRS; CDR2 reads YFSETQ. CDR3 amino acids: CASMPLAGVEEQYF. CDR3 DNA sequence: TGCGCCAGCATGCCTCTAGCGGGAGTCGAAGAGCAGTACTTC. Combining the CDR3 with reference TRBV5-1 and TRBJ2-7 gives the whole variable domain KAGVTQTPRYLIKTRGQQVTLSCSPISGHRSVSWYQQTPGQGLQFLFEYFSETQRNKGNFPGRFSGRQFSNSRSEMNVSTLELGDSALYLCASMPLAGVEEQYFGPGTRLTVT.

The rearrangement joins TRBV10-3 to TRBJ2-1; possible D gene TRBD2, 6 bases. Germline V gene sequence: CDR1 ENHRY, CDR2 SYGVKD. V lost 6 bases to trimming and J lost 0 bases, with 12 bases between them. The length of the CDR3 is 15 residues. CDR3 sequence reads: CAIRDYRTSYNEQFF. The CDR3 bases are TGTGCCATCAGGGACTATCGGACCTCCTACAATGAGCAGTTCTTC.

V and J are TRBV10-3 and TRBJ2-7; D is perhaps TRBD1 or TRBD2 (6 bases each). CDR3 length equals 13 residues. Germline V gene lookup returns CDR1 ENHRY and CDR2 SYGVKD. V was clipped by 7 bases and J by 5 bases, with 15 bases between them. The CDR3 loop reads CAIKEEGHDEQYF. In DNA form, the CDR3 reads TGTGCCATCAAGGAGGAGGGACACGACGAGCAGTACTTC.

The chain joins TRBV10-3 to TRBJ2-1, with 9 bases lining up with TRBD2. J was trimmed by 13 bases and V by 6 bases; bases with no gene match: 13. Germline loops: CDR1 ENHRY, CDR2 SYGVKD. This CDR3 spans 14 amino acids. The CDR3 bases are TGTGCCATCAGCAGACTAGCGGACCAAGAGACCCAGTTCTTC. It yields the protein CAISRLADQETQFF.

The rearrangement joins TRBV6-5 to TRBJ2-7, with 7 bases fitting TRBD2. The length of the CDR3 is 16 residues. With 5 bases clipped from V and 1 base from J, the junction kept 11 bases outside the gene matches. The germline gives CDR1 MNHEY, CDR2 SVGAGI. CDR3 loop: CASSPAAGGGSYEQYF. The CDR3 DNA reads as TGTGCCAGCAGTCCCGCGGCTGGGGGGGGTTCCTACGAGCAGTACTTC.

This chain connects TRBV4-2 to TRBJ2-1, with TRBD2 identical over 8 bases. After removal of 0 bases from V and 0 bases from J, the junction contained 10 bases not matched to a gene. The CDR3 consists of 19 residues. From germline, CDR1 is LGHNA and CDR2 YNFKEQ. The chain's CDR3 is CASSQENGGGSHSYNEQFF. For the CDR3, the DNA is TGTGCCAGCAGCCAAGAAAACGGCGGGGGGTCCCACTCCTACAATGAGCAGTTCTTC.

This clonotype was seen a handful of times. CDR3 sequence reads: CASSQLWDGLNNEQFF. Written as DNA, the CDR3 is TGTGCCAGCAGCCAACTTTGGGACGGACTTAACAATGAGCAGTTCTTC. The rearrangement uses TRBV4-2 and TRBJ2-1; possibly TRBD1 or TRBD2 for D (5 bases each). Trimming took 2 bases from V and 5 from J, leaving 16 bases between them. The germline V gene encodes CDR1 LGHNA and CDR2 YNFKEQ. The CDR3 has 16 amino acids.

DNA for the CDR3: TGTGCCACCAGTGATTCCCGACTTGGACAGGAGAAGCAGTATTTT. This translates into CATSDSRLGQEKQYF. The V call is TRBV24-1, the J call TRBJ2-3; the match to TRBD1 covers 7 bases. Trimming took 2 bases from V and 11 from J; bases not matched to a gene: 12. CDR1 and CDR2 (germline): KGHDR, SFDVKD. The CDR3 contains 15 residues.